This T cell receptor (beta chain) was retrieved from a study of lymphopenia after photon versus proton radiotherapy. Worth noting for this clone: Its antigen is unknown.

Sequenced by immunoSEQ multiplex PCR; TCRdb stores in-frame clones only, minus some. This sample carries some 45,000 clones, about four fifths of them seen once, and the ten largest clones take over 20%. Regarding the study as a whole: Oligoclonal CD8+ Temra expansion after nadir drove photon patients' diversity drop.

The CDR3 loop spans 15 amino acids. Germline loops: CDR1 MGHDK, CDR2 SYGVNS. Trimming pared 4 bases from V and 7 bases from J, leaving 17 bases between. The sample here was peripheral blood, taken from a patient treated with proton-based radiotherapy. The V call is TRBV25-1, the J call TRBJ2-4; possibly TRBD2 for D (7 bases). The origin of this receptor is a woman in her 70s with pancreatic cancer. The CDR3 protein is CASSGNSEGGNIQYF. In DNA form, the CDR3 reads TGTGCCAGCAGTGGAAATAGCGAGGGGGGGAACATTCAGTACTTC.